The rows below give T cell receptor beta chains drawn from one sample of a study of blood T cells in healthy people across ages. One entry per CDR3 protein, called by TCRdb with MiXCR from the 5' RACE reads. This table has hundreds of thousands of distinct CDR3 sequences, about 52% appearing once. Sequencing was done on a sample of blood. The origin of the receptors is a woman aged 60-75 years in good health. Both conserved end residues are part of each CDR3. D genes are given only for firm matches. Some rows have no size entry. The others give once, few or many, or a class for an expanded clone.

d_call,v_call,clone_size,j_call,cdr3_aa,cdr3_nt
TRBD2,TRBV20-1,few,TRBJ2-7,CSARDTTSFTYEQYF,TGCAGTGCTAGAGATACGACTAGCTTTACCTACGAGCAGTACTTC
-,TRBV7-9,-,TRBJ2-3,CASTPVGSSTDAQYF,TGTGCCAGCACCCCAGTTGGGTCTAGCACAGATGCGCAGTATTTT
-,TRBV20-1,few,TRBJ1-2,CSASPLDYGYTF,TGCAGTGCTAGCCCCCTAGATTATGGCTACACCTTC
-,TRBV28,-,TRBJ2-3,CASLGFTDTQYF,TGTGCCAGCCTCGGCTTTACAGATACGCAGTATTTT
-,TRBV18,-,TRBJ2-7,CASSPLTFYEQYF,TGTGCCAGCTCACCACTGACTTTCTACGAGCAGTACTTC
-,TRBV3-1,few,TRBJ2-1,CASSSGLDNEQFF,TGTGCCAGCAGCTCCGGACTGGACAATGAGCAGTTCTTC
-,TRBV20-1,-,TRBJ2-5,CSARGRDLIGETQYF,TGCAGTGCTAGAGGAAGGGACCTCATTGGGGAGACCCAGTACTTC
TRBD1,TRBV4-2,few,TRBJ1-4,CASSQVWLDRTEKLFF,TGTGCCAGCAGCCAAGTTTGGCTGGACAGGACTGAAAAACTGTTTTTT
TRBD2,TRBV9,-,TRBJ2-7,CASSGGTSGIYNEQYF,TGTGCCAGCAGCGGGGGGACTAGCGGGATCTACAATGAGCAGTACTTC
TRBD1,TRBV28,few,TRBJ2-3,CASRRWDRETDTQYF,TGTGCCAGCAGGAGATGGGACAGGGAGACAGATACGCAGTATTTT
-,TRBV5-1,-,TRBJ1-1,CASKVGVMNTEAFF,TGCGCCAGCAAAGTGGGGGTCATGAACACTGAAGCTTTCTTT
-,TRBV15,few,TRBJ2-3,CATSITTRYTQYF,TGTGCCACCAGCATCACGACGAGGTATACGCAGTATTTT
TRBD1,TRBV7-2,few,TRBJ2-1,CASSQGQGALGEQFF,TGTGCCAGCAGCCAAGGACAGGGGGCGTTGGGTGAGCAGTTCTTC
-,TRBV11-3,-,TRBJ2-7,CASSLQHDYEQYF,TGTGCCAGCAGCTTACAGCATGACTACGAGCAGTACTTC
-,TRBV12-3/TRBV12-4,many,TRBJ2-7,CASSLGAISYEQYF,TGTGCCAGCAGTTTAGGAGCCATCTCCTACGAGCAGTACTTC
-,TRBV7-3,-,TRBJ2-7,CASSLLGGEGSYEQYF,TGTGCCAGCAGCTTATTAGGGGGGGAAGGGTCCTACGAGCAGTACTTC
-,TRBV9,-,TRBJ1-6,CASKRSPTVPAPLHF,TGTGCCAGCAAAAGGTCCCCGACAGTCCCTGCACCCCTCCACTTT
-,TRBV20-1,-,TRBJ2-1,CSARDDSLGRNEQFF,TGCAGTGCTAGAGATGACTCCCTAGGTAGAAATGAGCAGTTCTTC
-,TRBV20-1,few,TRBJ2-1,CSAKNMESGAYNEQFF,TGCAGTGCCAAGAATATGGAGTCAGGGGCCTACAATGAGCAGTTCTTC
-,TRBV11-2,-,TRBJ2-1,CASRGDRSFNEQFF,TGTGCCAGCAGGGGAGACAGGTCATTTAATGAGCAGTTCTTC
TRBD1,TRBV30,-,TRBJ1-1,CAWGTGVTEAFF,TGTGCCTGGGGGACAGGAGTAACTGAAGCTTTCTTT
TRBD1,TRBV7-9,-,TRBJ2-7,CASSFDRGPAYEQYF,TGTGCCAGCAGCTTCGACAGGGGGCCAGCCTACGAGCAGTACTTC
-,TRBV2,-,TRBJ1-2,CASSDRTARYGYTF,TGTGCCAGCAGTGATAGGACTGCTCGCTATGGCTACACCTTC
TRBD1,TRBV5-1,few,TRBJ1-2,CASSKTGDYGYTF,TGCGCCAGCAGCAAGACAGGGGATTATGGCTACACCTTC
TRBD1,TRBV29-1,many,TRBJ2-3,CSVLTDRDDTQYF,TGCAGCGTGCTGACGGACAGGGATGATACGCAGTATTTT
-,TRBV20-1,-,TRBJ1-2,CGARDPIVRNYGYTF,TGCGGTGCTAGAGATCCTATCGTTCGAAACTATGGCTACACCTTC
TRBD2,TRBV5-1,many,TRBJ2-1,CASRTSEYSYNEQFF,TGCGCCAGCAGGACTAGCGAATACTCCTACAATGAGCAGTTCTTC
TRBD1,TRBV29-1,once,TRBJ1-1,CSVEKGAGTEAFF,TGCAGCGTTGAAAAGGGGGCAGGCACTGAAGCTTTCTTT
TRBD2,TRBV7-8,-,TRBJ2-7,CASSRDSGRSSEQYF,TGTGCCAGCAGCCGGGATAGCGGGAGGAGTAGCGAGCAGTACTTC
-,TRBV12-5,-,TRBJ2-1,CASGLNNEQFF,TGTGCTAGTGGTTTGAATAATGAGCAGTTCTTC
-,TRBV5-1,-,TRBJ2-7,CASSLAGTKSYEQYF,TGCGCCAGCAGCTTGGCCGGGACAAAATCCTACGAGCAGTACTTC
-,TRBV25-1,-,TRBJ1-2,CASSVKGSGYTF,TGTGCCAGCAGTGTCAAGGGATCTGGCTACACCTTC
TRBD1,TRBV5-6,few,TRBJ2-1,CASSLPSGTVNEQFF,TGTGCCAGCAGCTTGCCTTCCGGGACAGTCAATGAGCAGTTCTTC
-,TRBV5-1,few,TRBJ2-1,CASSLDGTFLNEQFF,TGCGCCAGCAGCTTGGATGGGACATTCCTCAATGAGCAGTTCTTC
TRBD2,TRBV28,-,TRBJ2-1,CASSLLSSGKHNEQFF,TGTGCCAGCAGTTTATTATCTAGCGGGAAACACAATGAGCAGTTCTTC
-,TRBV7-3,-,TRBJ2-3,CASSPIGFGDTQYF,TGTGCCAGCAGCCCGATAGGGTTTGGAGATACGCAGTATTTT
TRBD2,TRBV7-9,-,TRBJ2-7,CASIGLAGGSYNEQYF,TGTGCCAGCATCGGACTAGCGGGAGGGTCCTACAATGAGCAGTACTTC
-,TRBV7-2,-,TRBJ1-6,CASSLATGGWGSPLHF,TGTGCCAGCAGCTTAGCGACCGGGGGATGGGGTTCACCCCTCCACTTT